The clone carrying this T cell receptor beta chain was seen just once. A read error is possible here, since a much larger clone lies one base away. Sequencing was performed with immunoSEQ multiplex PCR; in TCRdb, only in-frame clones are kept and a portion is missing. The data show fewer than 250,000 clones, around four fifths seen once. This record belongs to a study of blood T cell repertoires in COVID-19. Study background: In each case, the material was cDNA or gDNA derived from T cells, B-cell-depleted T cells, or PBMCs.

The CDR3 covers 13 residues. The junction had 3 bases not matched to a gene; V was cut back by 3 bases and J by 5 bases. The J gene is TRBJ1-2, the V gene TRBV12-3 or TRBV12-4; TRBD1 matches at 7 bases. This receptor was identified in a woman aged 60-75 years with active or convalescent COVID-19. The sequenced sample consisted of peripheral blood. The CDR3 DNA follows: TGTGCCAGCAGTTTTAACAGGGGATATGGCTACACCTTC. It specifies CASSFNRGYGYTF.